These 13 T cell receptor beta chains originate from one sample sequenced in a study of lymphopenia after photon versus proton radiotherapy (dated by TCRdb to between 2018 and 2020). The library was produced with the immunoSEQ multiplex PCR assay. Imported from immuneACCESS, the table was reduced by TCRdb to in-frame sequences with V and J called. These copies leave out some clones; in studies compared against another copy, an unresolved V gene accounts for under half, and the cause of the remainder is not known. The sample table holds more than 45,000 clones, of which approximately 84% were seen once. Together, the top ten hold roughly 2.1% of the sample. The sample in question was peripheral blood, obtained from a patient treated with proton-based radiotherapy. The receptors originated from a man in his fifties or sixties with pancreatic cancer.

The table lists this clone with a few counts. J is TRBJ2-7 and V is TRBV7-9; 11 bases map to TRBD2. Germline CDR1 is SEHNR and CDR2 is FQNEAQ (reference sequence). V gave up 3 bases and J gave up 5 bases; unmatched junction bases: 3. The CDR3 sequence is 14 residues long. The CDR3 spells CASSFLAGGHEQYF. DNA of the CDR3: TGTGCCAGCAGCTTTCTAGCGGGAGGACACGAGCAGTACTTC.

The chain is built from TRBV6-6 and TRBJ2-5; D could derive from TRBD1 or TRBD2 (5 bases each). The CDR3 has 12 residues. Deletions cut 5 bases from V and 7 bases from J, with 11 bases between. Germline CDR1 MNHNY, CDR2 SVGAGI (reference sequence). The CDR3 nucleotides are TGTGCCAGCAGTCCCGGGGACGGGACCCAGTACTTC. This gives the protein CASSPGDGTQYF.

This rearrangement joins TRBV28 to TRBJ1-2; 9 bases fit TRBD1. CDR1 is MDHEN and CDR2 is SYDVKM in the germline V gene. Losses at the gene ends were 9 bases for V and 8 bases for J; bases not matched to a gene: 13. There are 14 residues in the CDR3. As DNA, the CDR3 is TGTGCCAGTAGAGAGTCGGGACAGGGTTTAGGCTACACCTTC. This translates into CASRESGQGLGYTF.

The chain employs TRBV5-1 and TRBJ1-1; the D is unclear. The V and J ends lost 4 bases and 1 base respectively, with 11 bases between them. CDR1 SGHRS and CDR2 YFSETQ come from the germline V gene. The CDR3 length is 14 residues. Here the CDR3 reads CASSPQTSNTEAFF. CDR3 nucleotides: TGCGCCAGCAGCCCCCAAACTTCGAACACTGAAGCTTTCTTT.

This sequence joins TRBV28 and TRBJ1-1; TRBD1 aligns across 10 bases. CDR1 is MDHEN and CDR2 is SYDVKM in the germline V gene. With V trimmed by 6 bases and J by 8 bases, 9 bases remained unmatched. CDR3 length: 14 residues. This chain's CDR3 is CASRRTGQGNEAFF. Here the CDR3 DNA reads TGTGCCAGCAGGAGGACGGGACAGGGGAACGAAGCTTTCTTT.

The chain carries TRBV11-3 and TRBJ2-7, with TRBD2 as a possible D gene (7 bases). V lost 5 bases and J lost 2, with 16 bases in between. The germline V gene has CDR1 SGHNT and CDR2 YENEEA. The CDR3 extends over 15 amino acids. The CDR3 sequence: CASSPNGGLTYEQYF. The DNA for the CDR3 is TGTGCCAGCAGCCCAAACGGGGGGCTAACCTACGAGCAGTACTTC.

Remarks on this clone: The junction does not match germline at one end; this may be a read error. J is TRBJ2-2 and V is TRBV11-1; D possibly uses TRBD1 or TRBD2 (6 bases each). The CDR3 is 17 amino acids. Germline CDR1 and CDR2: SGHAT and FQDESV (reference sequence). The DNA of the CDR3 is TGTGCCAGCACCTTAGGGGGGTATGCGTCTGGATCCGGGGAGCTGTTTTTT. Residues: CASTLGGYASGSGELFF.

The rearrangement joins TRBV28 to TRBJ2-7; D possibly corresponds to TRBD1 (5 bases). This CDR3 has 15 residues. The ends were cut back, 6 bases at V and 2 bases at J, with 17 bases in the middle. Germline loops: CDR1 MDHEN, CDR2 SYDVKM. The CDR3 nucleotides are TGTGCCAGCAGGCCAAGGGGCCCTATTACCTACGAGCAGTACTTC. It encodes CASRPRGPITYEQYF.

The rearrangement uses TRBV29-1 and TRBJ2-3, with D perhaps being TRBD1 or TRBD2 (5 bases each). This CDR3 is 14 amino acids long. Germline V lookup: CDR1 SQVTM, CDR2 ANQGSEA. The ends were cut back, 6 bases at V and 6 bases at J, with 19 bases in the middle. The CDR3 protein is CSVARAGRGDTQYF. The CDR3 nucleotides are TGCAGCGTCGCCAGGGCCGGGCGAGGGGATACGCAGTATTTT.

This chain connects TRBV15 to TRBJ2-5; D could derive from TRBD1 or TRBD2 (5 bases each). Trimming took off 3 bases at V and 4 bases at J, with 12 bases between the two ends. CDR1 and CDR2 (germline): LNHNV, YYDKDF (reference sequence). CDR3 length: 14 residues. The CDR3 region is CATSRPGTGETQYF. The CDR3 DNA reads as TGTGCCACCAGCAGGCCCGGGACGGGAGAGACCCAGTACTTC.

The V and J genes are TRBV7-9 and TRBJ2-1; D may be TRBD2 (6 bases). Deletions cut 1 base from V and 8 bases from J, with 15 bases between. CDR3 length: 15 amino acids. The V gene's germline CDR1 is SEHNR and CDR2 FQNEAQ (reference sequence). The CDR3 coding sequence is TGTGCCAGCAGCTTAGTATCCGGGAGTAACCATGAGCAGTTCTTC. Translating gives CASSLVSGSNHEQFF. The full variable domain, with the rest looked up from reference TRBV7-9 and TRBJ2-1, is DTGVSQNPRHKITKRGQNVTFRCDPISEHNRLYWYRQTLGQGPEFLTYFQNEAQLEKSRLLSDRFSAERPKGSFSTLEIQRTEQGDSAMYLCASSLVSGSNHEQFFGPGTRLTVL.

V gene TRBV29-1 combines with J gene TRBJ1-1; a weak D match, TRBD1 (5 bases). Per germline, CDR1 SQVTM and CDR2 ANQGSEA. Between the trimmed V and J ends, which lost 3 bases and 2 bases, there was a span of 13 bases. This CDR3 spans 14 amino acids. The CDR3 coding sequence is TGCAGCGTTGAGATTCGGGACGGCAACACTGAAGCTTTCTTT. This translates into CSVEIRDGNTEAFF.

The sample holds a few counts of this clone. The chain uses TRBV19 and TRBJ2-7, with 11 bases fitting TRBD1. CDR1 is LNHDA and CDR2 is SQIVND in the germline V gene (reference sequence). The CDR3 runs to 16 residues. After removal of 7 bases from V and 2 bases from J, the junction contained 10 bases not matched to a gene. CDR3: CASTAAGTGGTYEQYF. The CDR3 DNA sequence: TGTGCCAGTACCGCGGCCGGGACAGGGGGTACCTACGAGCAGTACTTC.